This T cell receptor beta chain came from a study of graft-versus-host responses after intestinal transplantation. Study context: Every recipient had anti-thymocyte globulin induction and about three years of tacrolimus plus steroids.

Study-wide results and caveats: The recipient marrow held GvH clones, and some of them showed up first in ileum or blood.

About this clone itself: Its antigen is as yet unknown.

The repertoire was sequenced with immunoSEQ multiplex PCR; TCRdb's copy has only in-frame clones and lacks some. The sample shows tens of thousands of clones, roughly 90% of them seen only once. Germline CDR1 and CDR2: MDHEN and SYDVKM. V was pared by 3 bases and J by 5 bases, with 22 bases between. The CDR3 covers 17 residues. The chain combines TRBV28 with TRBJ2-5; no clear D. This specimen consisted of unstimulated CD8+ T cells sorted from spleen or lymph node cells, obtained before intestinal transplant. This TCR was sampled from a human donor who received an intestinal transplant. As DNA, the CDR3 is TGTGCCAGCAGTTTTGTGCTGGTGGCTCTTGATATGGAGACCCAGTACTTC. It codes for CASSFVLVALDMETQYF.